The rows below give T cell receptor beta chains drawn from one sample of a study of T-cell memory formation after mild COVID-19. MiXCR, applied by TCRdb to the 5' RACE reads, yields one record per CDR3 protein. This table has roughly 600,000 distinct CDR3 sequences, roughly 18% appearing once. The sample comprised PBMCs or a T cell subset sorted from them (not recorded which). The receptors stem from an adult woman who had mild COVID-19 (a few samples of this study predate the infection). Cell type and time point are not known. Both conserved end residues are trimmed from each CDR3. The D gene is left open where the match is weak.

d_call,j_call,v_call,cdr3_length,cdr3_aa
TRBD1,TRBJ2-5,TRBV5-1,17,ASSIGTGAPVVPQETQY
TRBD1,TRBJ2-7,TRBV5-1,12,ASSFRTGAYEQY
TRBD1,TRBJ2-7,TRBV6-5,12,ASRRDRGAYEQY
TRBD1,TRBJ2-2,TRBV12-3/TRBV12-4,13,ASRTRGTGSGELF
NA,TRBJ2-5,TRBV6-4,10,ASNGDLQTQY
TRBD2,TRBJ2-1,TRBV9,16,ASSRAGTSGRAYNEQF
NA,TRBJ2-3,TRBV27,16,ASSLSPTPSGITDTQY
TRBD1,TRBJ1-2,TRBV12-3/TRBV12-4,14,ASSRRGTGRDYGYT
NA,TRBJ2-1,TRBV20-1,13,SARDWRGVYNEQF
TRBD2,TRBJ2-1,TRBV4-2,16,ASSQVSGGGRAGSEQF
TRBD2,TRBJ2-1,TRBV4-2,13,ASSQERGGFNEQF
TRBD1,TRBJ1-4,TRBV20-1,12,SARLTGVGEKLF
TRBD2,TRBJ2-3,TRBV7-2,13,ASSPILGTSGPQY
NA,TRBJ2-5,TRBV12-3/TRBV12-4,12,ASSLSGGKETQY
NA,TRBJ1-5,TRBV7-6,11,ASSLGPRQPQH
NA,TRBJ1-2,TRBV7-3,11,ASRTRRSYGYT
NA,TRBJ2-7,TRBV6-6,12,ASSYSTQSYEQY
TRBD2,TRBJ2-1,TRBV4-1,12,ASKKRGGYNEQF
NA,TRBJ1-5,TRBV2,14,ASSETRADSNQPQH
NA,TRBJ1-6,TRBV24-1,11,ATRMGANSPLH
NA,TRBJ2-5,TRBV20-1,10,SAVRDIETQY
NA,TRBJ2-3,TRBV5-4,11,ASSSNKADTQY
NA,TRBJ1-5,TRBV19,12,ASTLDSSYQPQH
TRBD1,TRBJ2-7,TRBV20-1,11,SAPGQNSYEQY
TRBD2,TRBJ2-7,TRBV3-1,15,ASSQGVLAGRPYEQY
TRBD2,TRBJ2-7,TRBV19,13,ASSPVAGVPYEQY
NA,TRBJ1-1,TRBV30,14,AWSVLMARGSTEAF
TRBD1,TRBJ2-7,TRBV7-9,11,ASSQSTGYEQY
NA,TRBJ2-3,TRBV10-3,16,AISESSLSDHYTDTQY
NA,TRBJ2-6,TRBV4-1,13,ASSHPGTGANVLT
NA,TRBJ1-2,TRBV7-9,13,ASSHPAIRDYGYT
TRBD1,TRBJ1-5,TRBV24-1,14,ATSDRRHRGRQPQH
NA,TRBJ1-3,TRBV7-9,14,ASSYDGSPSGNTIY
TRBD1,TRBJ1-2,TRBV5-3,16,ARSLRGTGGACDYGYT
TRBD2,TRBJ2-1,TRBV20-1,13,SAHKGTSGRNEQF
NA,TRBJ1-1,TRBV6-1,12,ASRPLPGGAEAF
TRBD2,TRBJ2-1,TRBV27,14,ASSSPAGGSYNEQF
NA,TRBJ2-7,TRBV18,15,ASSPPYRVLSAYEQY
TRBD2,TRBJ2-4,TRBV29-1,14,SVSGTSGSLGNIQY
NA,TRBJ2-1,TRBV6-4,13,ASASSPAEGNEQF
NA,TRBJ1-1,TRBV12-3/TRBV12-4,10,ASTLGGYEAF
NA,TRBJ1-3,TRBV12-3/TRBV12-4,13,ASSFMRVPGNTIY
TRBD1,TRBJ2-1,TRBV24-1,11,ATGDSYYNEQF
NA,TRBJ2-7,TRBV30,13,AWSFTKIVMGEQY
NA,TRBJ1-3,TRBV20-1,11,SALTGSGNTIY
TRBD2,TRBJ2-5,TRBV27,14,ASSPRLAGEQETQY
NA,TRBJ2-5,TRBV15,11,ATSYRVQETQY
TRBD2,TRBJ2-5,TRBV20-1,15,SARDSAAGAEDVTQY
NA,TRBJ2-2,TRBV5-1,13,ASSFYGANTGELF
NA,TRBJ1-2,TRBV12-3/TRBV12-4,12,ASPTPYPNYGYT
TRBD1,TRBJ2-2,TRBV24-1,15,ATSDLPRTGEGGELF
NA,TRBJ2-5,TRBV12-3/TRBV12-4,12,ASTNDRPEETQY
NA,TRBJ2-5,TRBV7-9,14,ASTALGPTARETQY
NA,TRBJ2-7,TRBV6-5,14,ASSYSSAGSTYEQY
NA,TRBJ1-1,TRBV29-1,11,SVLLDRSTEAF